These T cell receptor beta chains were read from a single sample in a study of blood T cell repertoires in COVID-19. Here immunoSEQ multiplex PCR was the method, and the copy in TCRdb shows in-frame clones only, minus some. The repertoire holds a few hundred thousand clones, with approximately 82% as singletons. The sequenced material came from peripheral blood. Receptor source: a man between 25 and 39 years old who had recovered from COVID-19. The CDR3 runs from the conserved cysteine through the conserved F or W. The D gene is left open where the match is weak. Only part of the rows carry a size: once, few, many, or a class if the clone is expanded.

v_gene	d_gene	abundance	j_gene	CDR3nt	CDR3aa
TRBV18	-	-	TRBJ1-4	TGTGCCAGCTCACTCCAGGGAAAGGGTGAAAAACTGTTTTTT	CASSLQGKGEKLFF
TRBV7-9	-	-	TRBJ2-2	TGTGCCAGCAACTTGCGCGGGTTAGCTACCGGGGAGCTGTTTTTT	CASNLRGLATGELFF
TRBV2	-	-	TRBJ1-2	TGTGCCAGCAGTCACCCGGCGGGCTATGGCTACACCTTC	CASSHPAGYGYTF
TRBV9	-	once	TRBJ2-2	TGTGCCAGCAGGGTGGAGGGAATTGGCACCGGGGAGCTGTTTTTT	CASRVEGIGTGELFF
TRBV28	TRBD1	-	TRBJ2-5	TGTGCCAGCCGAGACAGGGCCAGAGAGACCCAGTACTTC	CASRDRARETQYF
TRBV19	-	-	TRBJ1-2	TGTGCCAGTAGTATGGAGGAGGGATATGGCTACACCTTC	CASSMEEGYGYTF
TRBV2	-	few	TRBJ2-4	TGTGCCAGCAGTGGCGGCTTAGAGGCCAAAAACATTCAGTACTTC	CASSGGLEAKNIQYF
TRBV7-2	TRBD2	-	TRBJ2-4	TGTGCCAGCAGCTCCAATCCGACTAGCCCAGTTCAGTACTTC	CASSSNPTSPVQYF
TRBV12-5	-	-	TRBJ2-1	TGTGCTAGTGGTTTGGTACCGTGGACAAACAAACCGGATGAGCAGTTCTTC	CASGLVPWTNKPDEQFF
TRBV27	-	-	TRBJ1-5	TGTGCCAGCAGTTCCGGGGGTCGGCCCCAGCATTTT	CASSSGGRPQHF
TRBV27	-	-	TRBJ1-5	TGTGCCAGCAGTTTTAGGTTACAGGGCTTCTTGCAGCCCCAGCATTTT	CASSFRLQGFLQPQHF
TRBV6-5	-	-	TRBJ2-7	TGTGCCAGCGCACAGGGTCTCGACGAGCAGTACTTC	CASAQGLDEQYF
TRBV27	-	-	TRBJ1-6	TGTGCCAGCAGTTTATCCAGCTCCTATAATTCACCCCTCCACTTT	CASSLSSSYNSPLHF
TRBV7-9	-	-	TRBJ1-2	TGTGCCAGCAGCTTAGCGGCGGCGAATAACTATGGCTACACCTTC	CASSLAAANNYGYTF
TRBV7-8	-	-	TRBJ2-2	TGTGCCAGCAGCCTAGGAACAGGGTCTGGGGAGCTGTTTTTT	CASSLGTGSGELFF
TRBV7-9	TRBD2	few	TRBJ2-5	TGTGCCAGCAGCACCCCGGGAGGGGAAGAGACCCAGTACTTC	CASSTPGGEETQYF
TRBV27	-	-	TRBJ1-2	TGTGCCAGCAGTTTTGGCCAGCGGAACTATGGCTACACCTTC	CASSFGQRNYGYTF
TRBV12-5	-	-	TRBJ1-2	TGTGCTAGTGGTTTGGTACTTGGGGCTCTTATGGAGGGCTACACCTTC	CASGLVLGALMEGYTF
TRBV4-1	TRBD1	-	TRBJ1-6	TGCGCCAGCAGCAATAGGGACAGGGACAATTCACCCCTCCACTTT	CASSNRDRDNSPLHF
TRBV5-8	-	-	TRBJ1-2	TGTGCCAGCAGCTTGGGGCCTGCAGGGGTAGTAGGCTACACCTTC	CASSLGPAGVVGYTF
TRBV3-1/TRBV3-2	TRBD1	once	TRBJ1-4	TGTGCCAGCCGACAGGGGGCGAGCAATGAAAAACTGTTTTTT	CASRQGASNEKLFF
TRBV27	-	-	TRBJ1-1	TGTGCCAGCAGTTATAAATACGACAGGACAGCAGCTTTCTTT	CASSYKYDRTAAFF
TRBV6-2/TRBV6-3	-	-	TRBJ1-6	TGTGCCAGCAGTTGGGGACAACTAAATTCACCCCTCCACTTT	CASSWGQLNSPLHF